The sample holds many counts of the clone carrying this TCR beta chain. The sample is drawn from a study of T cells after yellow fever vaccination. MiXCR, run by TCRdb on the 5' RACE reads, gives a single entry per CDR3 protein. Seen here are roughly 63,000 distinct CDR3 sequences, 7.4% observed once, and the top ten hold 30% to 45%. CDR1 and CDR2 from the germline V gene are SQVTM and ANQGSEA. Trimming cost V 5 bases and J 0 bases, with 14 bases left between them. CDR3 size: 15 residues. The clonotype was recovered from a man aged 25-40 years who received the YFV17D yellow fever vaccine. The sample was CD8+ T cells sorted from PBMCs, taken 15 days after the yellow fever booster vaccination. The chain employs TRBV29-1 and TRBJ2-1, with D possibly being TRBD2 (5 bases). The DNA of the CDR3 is TGCAGCGTTCTCCTAGCCGAGAGCTCCTACAATGAGCAGTTCTTC. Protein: CSVLLAESSYNEQFF.